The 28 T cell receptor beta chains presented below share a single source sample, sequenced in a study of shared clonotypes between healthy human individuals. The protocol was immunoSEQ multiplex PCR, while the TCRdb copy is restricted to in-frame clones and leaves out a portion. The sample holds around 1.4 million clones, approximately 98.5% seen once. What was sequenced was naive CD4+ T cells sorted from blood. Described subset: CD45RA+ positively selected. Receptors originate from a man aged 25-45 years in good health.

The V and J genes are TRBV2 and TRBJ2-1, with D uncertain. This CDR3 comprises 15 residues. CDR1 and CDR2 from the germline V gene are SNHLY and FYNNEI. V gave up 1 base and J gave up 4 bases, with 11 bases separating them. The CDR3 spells CASSEVAPPYNEQFF. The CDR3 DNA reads TGTGCCAGCAGTGAAGTGGCCCCTCCTTACAATGAGCAGTTCTTC.

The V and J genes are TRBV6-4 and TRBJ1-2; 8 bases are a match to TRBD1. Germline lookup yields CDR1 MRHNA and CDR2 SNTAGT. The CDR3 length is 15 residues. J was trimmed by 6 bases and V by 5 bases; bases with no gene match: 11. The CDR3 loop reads CASSQNRGRADGYTF. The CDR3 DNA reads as TGTGCCAGCAGTCAAAACAGGGGGAGAGCGGATGGCTACACCTTC.

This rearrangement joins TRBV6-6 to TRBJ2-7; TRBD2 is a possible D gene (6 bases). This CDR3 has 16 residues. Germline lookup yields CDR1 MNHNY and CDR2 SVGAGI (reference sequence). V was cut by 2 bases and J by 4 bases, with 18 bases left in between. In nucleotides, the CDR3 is TGTGCCAGCAGTTACCTTCCGGGACTCGGGGAGTACGAGCAGTACTTC. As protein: CASSYLPGLGEYEQYF.

CDR3 DNA sequence: TGTGCCAGCTCACTGGAGACCTGGGGGGTTCGTGGCTACACCTTC. It codes for CASSLETWGVRGYTF. The rearrangement links TRBV18 to TRBJ1-2, with a weak D call TRBD1 (5 bases). The CDR3 is 15 amino acids. V was clipped by 4 bases and J by 7 bases, with 19 bases between them. Germline V CDR1 and CDR2: KGHSH, LQKENI.

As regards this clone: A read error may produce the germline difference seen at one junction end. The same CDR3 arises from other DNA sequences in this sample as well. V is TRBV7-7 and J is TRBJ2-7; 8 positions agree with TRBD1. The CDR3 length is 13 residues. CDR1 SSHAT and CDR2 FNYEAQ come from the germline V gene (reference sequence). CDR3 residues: CASSRGQGYEQYF. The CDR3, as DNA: TGTGCTAGCAGCCGAGGACAGGGCTACGAGCAGTACTTC.

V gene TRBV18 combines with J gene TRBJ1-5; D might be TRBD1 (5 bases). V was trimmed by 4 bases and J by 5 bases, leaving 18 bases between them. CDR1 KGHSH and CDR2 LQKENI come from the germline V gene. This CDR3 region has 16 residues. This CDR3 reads CASSLSLTDSYQPQHF. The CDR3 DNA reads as TGTGCCAGCTCACTCTCGCTGACAGACTCGTATCAGCCCCAGCATTTT.

CDR3 in DNA: TGCAGTGCTAGAAGTCGGGGGGAGCAGTTCTTC. Translation gives CSARSRGEQFF. This chain joins TRBV20-1 and TRBJ2-1, with D perhaps TRBD2 (6 bases). Germline-derived CDR1 and CDR2 are DFQATT and SNEGSKA (reference sequence). CDR3 length: 11 amino acids. The V end lost 2 bases, the J end lost 10 bases, and 9 bases lay between the germline ends.

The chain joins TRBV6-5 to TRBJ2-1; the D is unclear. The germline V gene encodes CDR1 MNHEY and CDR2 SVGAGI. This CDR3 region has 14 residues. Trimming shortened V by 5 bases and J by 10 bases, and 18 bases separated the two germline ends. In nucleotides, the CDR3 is TGTGCCAGCAGTGCGTGGGTAGAATCGAGCGAGCAGTTCTTC. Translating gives CASSAWVESSEQFF.

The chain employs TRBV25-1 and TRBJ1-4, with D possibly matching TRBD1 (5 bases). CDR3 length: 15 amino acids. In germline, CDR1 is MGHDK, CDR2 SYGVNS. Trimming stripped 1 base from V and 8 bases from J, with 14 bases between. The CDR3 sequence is CASSEFWGKEEKLFF. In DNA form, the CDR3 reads TGTGCCAGCAGTGAATTCTGGGGGAAGGAAGAAAAACTGTTTTTT.

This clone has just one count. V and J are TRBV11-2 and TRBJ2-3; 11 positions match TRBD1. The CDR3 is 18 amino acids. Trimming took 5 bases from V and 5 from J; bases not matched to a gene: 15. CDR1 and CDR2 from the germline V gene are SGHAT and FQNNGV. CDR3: CASSRRILRDRGVDTQYF. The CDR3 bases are TGTGCCAGCAGCCGCCGAATACTCCGGGACAGGGGGGTAGATACGCAGTATTTT.

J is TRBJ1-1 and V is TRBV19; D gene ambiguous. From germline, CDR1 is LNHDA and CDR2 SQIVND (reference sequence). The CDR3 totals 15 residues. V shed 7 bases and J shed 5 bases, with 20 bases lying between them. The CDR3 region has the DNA TGTGCCAGTAATGAGAGGCCCGACCCGAGGACTGAAGCTTTCTTT. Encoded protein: CASNERPDPRTEAFF.

CDR3 nucleotides: TGTGCCAGCAGCCCTCGGGGGCTGGGCACTGAAGCTTTCTTT. Translation gives CASSPRGLGTEAFF. This rearrangement joins TRBV7-9 to TRBJ1-1; D is possibly TRBD1 (6 bases). The germline gives CDR1 SEHNR, CDR2 FQNEAQ (reference sequence). The V gene lost 5 bases and the J gene lost 4 bases, with 14 bases spanning the gap. CDR3 size: 14 residues.

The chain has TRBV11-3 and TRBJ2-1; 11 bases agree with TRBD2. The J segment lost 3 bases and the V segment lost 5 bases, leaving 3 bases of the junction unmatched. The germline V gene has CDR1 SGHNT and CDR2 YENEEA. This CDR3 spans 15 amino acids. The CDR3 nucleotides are TGTGCCAGCAGCAAGACTAGCGGGATCTACAATGAGCAGTTCTTC. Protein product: CASSKTSGIYNEQFF.

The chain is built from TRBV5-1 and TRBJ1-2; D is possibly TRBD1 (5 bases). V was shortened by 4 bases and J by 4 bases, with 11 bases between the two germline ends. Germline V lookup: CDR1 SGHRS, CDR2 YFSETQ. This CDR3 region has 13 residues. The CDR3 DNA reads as TGCGCCAGCAGCATAGGGACCAGCTATGGCTACACCTTC. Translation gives CASSIGTSYGYTF.

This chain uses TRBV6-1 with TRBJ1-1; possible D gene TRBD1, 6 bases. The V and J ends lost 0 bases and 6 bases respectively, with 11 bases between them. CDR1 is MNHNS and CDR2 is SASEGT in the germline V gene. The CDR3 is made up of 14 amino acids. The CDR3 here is CASSEAHPGAEAFF. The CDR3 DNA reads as TGTGCCAGCAGTGAAGCACACCCAGGGGCTGAAGCTTTCTTT.

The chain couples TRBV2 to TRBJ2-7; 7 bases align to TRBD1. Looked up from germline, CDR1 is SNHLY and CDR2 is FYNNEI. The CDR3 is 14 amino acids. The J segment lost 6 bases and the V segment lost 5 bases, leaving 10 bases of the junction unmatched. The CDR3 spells CASSSDRVGSEQYF. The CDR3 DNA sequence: TGTGCCAGCAGTTCAGACAGGGTGGGTAGCGAGCAGTACTTC.

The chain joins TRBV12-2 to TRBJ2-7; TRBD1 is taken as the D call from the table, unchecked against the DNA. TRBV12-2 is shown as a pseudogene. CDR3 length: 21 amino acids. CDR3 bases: TGTGCAAGTCGCTTAGGTGGTACGGGCGGCTGGACCGAGACAGGTATCTACGAGCAGTACTTC. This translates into CASRLGGTGGWTETGIYEQYF.

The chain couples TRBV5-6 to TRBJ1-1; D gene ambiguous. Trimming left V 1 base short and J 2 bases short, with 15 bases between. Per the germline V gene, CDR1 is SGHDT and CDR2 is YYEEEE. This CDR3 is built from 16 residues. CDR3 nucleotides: TGTGCCAGCAGCTTGTGGGTCCGGCGGGTTAACACTGAAGCTTTCTTT. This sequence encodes CASSLWVRRVNTEAFF.

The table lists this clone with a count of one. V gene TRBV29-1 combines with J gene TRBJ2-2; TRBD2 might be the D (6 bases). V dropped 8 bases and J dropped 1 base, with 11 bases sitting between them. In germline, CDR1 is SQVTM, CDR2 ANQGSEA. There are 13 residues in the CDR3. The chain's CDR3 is CSTLAVNTGELFF. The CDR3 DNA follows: TGCAGCACCTTAGCGGTGAACACCGGGGAGCTGTTTTTT.

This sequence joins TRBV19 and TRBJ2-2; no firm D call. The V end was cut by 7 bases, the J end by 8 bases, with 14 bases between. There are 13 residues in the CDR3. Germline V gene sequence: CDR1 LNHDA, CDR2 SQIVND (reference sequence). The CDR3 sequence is CASNKILGGELFF. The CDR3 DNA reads TGTGCCAGTAATAAGATCCTAGGGGGGGAGCTGTTTTTT.

DNA for the CDR3: TGTGCCAGCAGCGTAGTTCGACAGGGATCCTACAATGAGCAGTTCTTC. Translated: CASSVVRQGSYNEQFF. The V gene is TRBV9, the J gene TRBJ2-1, with 7 bases aligning to TRBD1. V was pared by 0 bases and J by 1 base, with 4 bases of the junction left unmatched. The CDR3 contains 16 residues. Germline assignment: CDR1 SGDLS and CDR2 YYNGEE.

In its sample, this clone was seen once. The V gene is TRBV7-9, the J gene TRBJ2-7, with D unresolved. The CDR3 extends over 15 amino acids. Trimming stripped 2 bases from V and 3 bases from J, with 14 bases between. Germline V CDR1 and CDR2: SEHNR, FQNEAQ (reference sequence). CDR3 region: CASSLINRGNYEQYF. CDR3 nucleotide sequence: TGTGCCAGCAGCTTAATTAATCGTGGGAACTACGAGCAGTACTTC.

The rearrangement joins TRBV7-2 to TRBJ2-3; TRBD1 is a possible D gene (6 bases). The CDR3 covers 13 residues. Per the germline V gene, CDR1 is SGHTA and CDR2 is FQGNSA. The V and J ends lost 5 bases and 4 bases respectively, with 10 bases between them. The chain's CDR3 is CASSQTGPDTQYF. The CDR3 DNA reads TGTGCCAGCAGCCAAACAGGGCCAGATACGCAGTATTTT.

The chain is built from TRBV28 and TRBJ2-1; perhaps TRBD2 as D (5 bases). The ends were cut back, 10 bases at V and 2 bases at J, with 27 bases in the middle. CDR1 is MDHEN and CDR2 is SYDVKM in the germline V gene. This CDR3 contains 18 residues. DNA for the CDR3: TGTGCCATTTCTCCCTTTAAAACGGGAAATTGGGCCTACAATGAGCAGTTCTTC. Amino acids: CAISPFKTGNWAYNEQFF. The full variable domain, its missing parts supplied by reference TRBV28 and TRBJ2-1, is DVKVTQSSRYLVKRTGEKVFLECVQDMDHENMFWYRQDPGLGLRLIYFSYDVKMKEKGDIPEGYSVSREKKERFSLILESASTNQTSMYLCAISPFKTGNWAYNEQFFGPGTRLTVL.

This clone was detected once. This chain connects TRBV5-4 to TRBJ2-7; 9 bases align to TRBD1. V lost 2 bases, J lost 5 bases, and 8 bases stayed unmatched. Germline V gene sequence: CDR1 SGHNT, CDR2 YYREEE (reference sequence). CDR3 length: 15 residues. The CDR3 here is CASSLPGQGRHEQYF. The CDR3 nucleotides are TGTGCCAGCAGCTTACCGGGACAGGGTAGACACGAGCAGTACTTC.

This CDR3 is CASSRPGGRTGELFF. The CDR3, as DNA: TGTGCCAGCAGTCGGCCGGGAGGGCGCACCGGGGAGCTGTTTTTT. The chain couples TRBV6-5 to TRBJ2-2; 8 bases match TRBD2. The germline CDR1 and CDR2 sequences are MNHEY and SVGAGI. CDR3 length: 15 residues. Trimming took 5 bases from V and 4 from J; bases not matched to a gene: 6.

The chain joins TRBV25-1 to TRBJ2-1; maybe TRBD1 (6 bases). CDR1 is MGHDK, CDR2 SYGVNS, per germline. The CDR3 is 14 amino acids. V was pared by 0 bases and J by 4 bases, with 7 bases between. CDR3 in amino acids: CASSEYGQYNEQFF. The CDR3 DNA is TGTGCCAGCAGTGAATACGGACAGTACAATGAGCAGTTCTTC. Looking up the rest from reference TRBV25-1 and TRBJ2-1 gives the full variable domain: EADIYQTPRYLVIGTGKKITLECSQTMGHDKMYWYQQDPGMELHLIHYSYGVNSTEKGDLSSESTVSRIRTEHFPLTLESARPSHTSQYLCASSEYGQYNEQFFGPGTRLTVL.

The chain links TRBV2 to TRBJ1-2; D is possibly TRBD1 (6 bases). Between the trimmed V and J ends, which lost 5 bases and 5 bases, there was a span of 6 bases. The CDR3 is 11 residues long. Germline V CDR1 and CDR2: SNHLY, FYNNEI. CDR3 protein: CASSRGYGYTF. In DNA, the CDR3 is TGTGCCAGCAGTAGGGGGTATGGCTACACCTTC.